The TCR beta chain described here comes from a study of cytomegalovirus exposure and HLA in healthy donors. Notes on the study in general: Many donors carried some public TCRs, although rarity characterized most TCR sequences.

PCR employed 60 Vbeta and 13 Jbeta primers. Original processing methods: The count from a later analysis was 70 million to 85 million unique TCR beta chains, 9 million to 12 million of them shared. This table comes from immunoSEQ multiplex PCR, and its TCRdb copy is limited to in-frame clones, with some not included. V and J calls and clone size follow that table, whereas D and trimming were derived from the DNA. The data hold about 150,000 clones, with about 80% observed a single time. Notes on this clone: Its cognate antigen is unknown.

This clonotype was obtained from a man under 40 in good health and CMV-seropositive. Sequencing used PBMCs.

The CDR3 DNA follows: TGTGCCAGCAGCTCCTCCTCCGGGACAGGGGTTAAGCACGAGCAGTACTTC. Protein: CASSSSSGTGVKHEQYF. The V and J genes are TRBV7-8 and TRBJ2-5, with 10 bases matching TRBD1. The J call could be wrong; TRBJ2-7 is a better fit for the DNA end. CDR1 is SGHVS and CDR2 is FQNEAQ in the germline V gene. The length of the CDR3 is 17 residues.